This T cell receptor (beta chain) stems from a study of blood T cell repertoires in COVID-19. Study overall: Specimens from acute and convalescent COVID-19 originated in the United States, Italy and Spain. Sources were T cells, B-cell-depleted T cells, or PBMCs; the material itself was cDNA or gDNA.

The germline V gene encodes CDR1 WSHSY and CDR2 SAAADI. The CDR3 totals 16 residues. Trimming left V 1 base short and J 4 bases short, with 16 bases between. Assay: immunoSEQ multiplex PCR; the TCRdb copy retains only in-frame clones and omits some. The sample yields around 190,000 clones, 86% seen once. Participant age was roughly 18 to 95 years, and participants resided in roughly 24 US areas. Participants' own reports of clinical history determined their cohort assignment. Material for sequencing was PBMCs or T cells enriched from blood (not recorded which). J is TRBJ1-1 and V is TRBV10-2; D gene unclear. This TCR derives from a middle-aged man with acute COVID-19. The CDR3 DNA sequence: TGCGCCAGCAGTGAGTTCGACTACCGGGTCCCCACTGAAGCTTTCTTT. Translated, it gives CASSEFDYRVPTEAFF.